This T cell receptor (beta chain) is from a study of shared clonotypes between healthy human individuals. Overall study context: The composition of the donors was a couple of women and a few men aged 18 to 49.

General study results and limits: Memory subsets generally showed lower estimated richness than naive subsets.

Caucasian adults residing in Nashville, Tennessee made up all the donors. Deletions cut 2 bases from V and 4 bases from J, with 12 bases between. Germline V lookup: CDR1 SNHLY, CDR2 FYNNEI. This CDR3 region has 15 residues. Every subset's genomic DNA went evenly onto several immunoSEQ plates. TCRdb keeps only in-frame clones here, not all; method: immunoSEQ multiplex PCR. Found here are under 2.5 million clones, approximately 90% of them singletons; the top ten hold more than 0.35%. Worth noting for this clone: Antigen unknown.

Sequenced: naive CD4+ T cells from PBMCs. Subset reported: CD45RA+ positively selected. The sequence derives from a young man in good health. Some clones in this sample may be carry-over from other donors' samples. This chain joins TRBV2 and TRBJ1-5, with D hard to call. CDR3 coding DNA: TGTGCCAGCAGTGAAAGTGGGGAGAGGAATCAGCCCCAGCATTTT. It specifies CASSESGERNQPQHF.